Following are 15 T cell receptor beta chains from one sample sequenced in a study of OX40 agonist ivuxolimab in advanced cancers. The data were produced by immunoSEQ multiplex PCR, yet TCRdb's version contains in-frame clones alone and is incomplete. This sample has some 90,000 clones, with more than 85% found just once. The sequenced sample was CD4+ or CD8+ T cells sorted from blood, obtained in a trial of the OX40 agonist ivuxolimab. These receptors were collected from an adult with an advanced solid tumor such as melanoma, head and neck, liver or kidney cancer.

The chain uses TRBV19 and TRBJ2-7; 8 bases match TRBD2. V trimming: 1 base; J trimming: 0 bases; junction bases outside the gene matches: 8. Looked up from germline, CDR1 is LNHDA and CDR2 is SQIVND (reference sequence). CDR3 length equals 17 residues. CDR3 coding DNA: TGTGCCAGTAGTATAGGGACCCATCTAGCGGGCTCCTACGAGCAGTACTTC. This translates into CASSIGTHLAGSYEQYF.

On this clone itself: A junction end diverges from the germline sequence, so it may reflect a read error. The rearrangement links TRBV13 to TRBJ2-1; 9 positions match TRBD2. There are 13 residues in the CDR3. Germline V gives CDR1 PRHDT, CDR2 FYEKMQ (reference sequence). CDR3 in amino acids: CASSTGVAGAGVF. The CDR3 DNA sequence: TGTGCCAGCAGTACCGGGGTAGCGGGGGCAGGGGTCTTC.

The V call is TRBV19, the J call TRBJ2-1, with TRBD1 identical over 9 bases. With V trimmed by 7 bases and J by 0 bases, 7 bases remained unmatched. The length of the CDR3 is 16 residues. Germline V gene lookup returns CDR1 LNHDA and CDR2 SQIVND (reference sequence). CDR3: CASTRTGASSYNEQFF. The CDR3 nucleotides read TGTGCCAGTACTAGGACAGGGGCCTCCTCCTACAATGAGCAGTTCTTC.

In DNA, the CDR3 is TGTGCCAGCAGCCCAGGGACAGGCGGCGGGTATGGCTACACCTTC. This encodes CASSPGTGGGYGYTF. The chain carries TRBV13 and TRBJ1-2; 8 nucleotides line up with TRBD1. This CDR3 region has 15 residues. V was clipped by 5 bases and J by 5 bases; unmatched bases: 10. Looked up from germline, CDR1 is PRHDT and CDR2 is FYEKMQ (reference sequence).

The chain employs TRBV14 and TRBJ2-7, with TRBD1 matching over 10 bases. The CDR3 runs 14 residues. Germline V gives CDR1 SGHDN, CDR2 FVKESK. After removal of 4 bases from V and 5 bases from J, the junction contained 5 bases not matched to a gene. The CDR3 DNA sequence: TGTGCCAGCAGCCTGGACAGGGGGTTCGACGAGCAGTACTTC. Translating it yields CASSLDRGFDEQYF. Full variable domain (remainder filled in from reference TRBV14 and TRBJ2-7): EAGVTQFPSHSVIEKGQTVTLRCDPISGHDNLYWYRRVMGKEIKFLLHFVKESKQDESGMPNNRFLAERTGGTYSTLKVQPAELEDSGVYFCASSLDRGFDEQYFGPGTRLTVT.

The CDR3 DNA is TGCGCCAGCAGCGGGGGGAGAGGCTCCTACAATGAGCAGTTCTTC. Its translation is CASSGGRGSYNEQFF. The chain recombines TRBV5-1 with TRBJ2-1; D is perhaps TRBD2 (6 bases). The CDR3 is 15 residues long. The germline CDR1 and CDR2 sequences are SGHRS and YFSETQ. The V gene lost 4 bases and the J gene lost 0 bases, with 11 bases spanning the gap.

The gene calls are TRBV27 and TRBJ1-2, with D possibly being TRBD1 (5 bases). The V and J ends lost 3 bases and 0 bases respectively, with 11 bases between them. Looked up from germline, CDR1 is MNHEY and CDR2 is SMNVEV (reference sequence). This CDR3 contains 15 residues. CDR3 nucleotide sequence: TGTGCCAGCAGTTTGGGGGGGGAGGCTAACTATGGCTACACCTTC. Protein: CASSLGGEANYGYTF.

The chain carries TRBV27 and TRBJ1-1, with D uncertain. Germline V CDR1 and CDR2: MNHEY, SMNVEV (reference sequence). CDR3 size: 14 residues. Deletions cut 7 bases from V and 5 bases from J, with 17 bases between. The CDR3 sequence: CASKDSARWTEAFF. Here the CDR3 DNA reads TGTGCCAGCAAAGACTCAGCACGGTGGACTGAAGCTTTCTTT.

J is TRBJ2-7 and V is TRBV6-5; 7 positions match TRBD1. Germline lookup yields CDR1 MNHEY and CDR2 SVGAGI. The length of the CDR3 is 14 residues. Trimming at V came to 4 bases and at J to 5 bases, leaving 8 bases not matched to a gene. The CDR3 is CASSSPTGRNEQYF. As DNA, the CDR3 is TGTGCCAGCAGTTCACCGACAGGGCGGAACGAGCAGTACTTC.

This clone has a single count. V and J are TRBV19 and TRBJ1-4, with a weak D call TRBD1 (5 bases). Trimming left V 3 bases short and J 0 bases short, with 11 bases between. Germline V gives CDR1 LNHDA, CDR2 SQIVND (reference sequence). The length of the CDR3 is 16 residues. CDR3 nucleotides: TGTGCCAGTAGTATCTCCGACAGTGCAACTAATGAAAAACTGTTTTTT. Residues: CASSISDSATNEKLFF.

The V gene is TRBV2, the J gene TRBJ1-1; D remains ambiguous. Deletions cut 2 bases from V and 0 bases from J, with 7 bases between. The CDR3 is 14 amino acids. The germline V gene has CDR1 SNHLY and CDR2 FYNNEI. CDR3 loop: CASSEPWVNTEAFF. CDR3 in DNA: TGTGCCAGCAGTGAACCCTGGGTGAACACTGAAGCTTTCTTT.

The chain has TRBV5-6 and TRBJ1-1; 11 bases map to TRBD1. The germline gives CDR1 SGHDT, CDR2 YYEEEE. The CDR3 extends over 14 amino acids. V lost 4 bases and J lost 5; bases outside the gene matches: 4. CDR3 nucleotide sequence: TGTGCCAGCAGCCTGGGGACAGGGGGAACTGAAGCTTTCTTT. Translated, it gives CASSLGTGGTEAFF.

The chain uses TRBV5-6 and TRBJ2-7; perhaps TRBD1 as D (6 bases). This CDR3 comprises 13 residues. V gave up 6 bases and J gave up 5 bases, with 15 bases separating them. Germline values: CDR1 SGHDT, CDR2 YYEEEE. The CDR3 region is CASNLQGSDEQYF. CDR3 coding DNA: TGTGCCAGCAACCTTCAGGGGAGCGACGAGCAGTACTTC.

In the case of this clone: At one boundary the junction diverges from the germline segment, which might be a read error. The gene calls are TRBV7-7 and TRBJ2-2, with D tentatively TRBD1 (6 bases). This CDR3 region has 16 residues. From germline, CDR1 is SSHAT and CDR2 FNYEAQ (reference sequence). CDR3: CASSPGQSPNTGELFF. Here the CDR3 DNA reads TGTGCTAGCAGTCCCGGACAGTCTCCGAACACCGGGGAGCTGTTTTTT.

DNA for the CDR3: TGTGCCAGCAGCCCTAGGACAGGGCGAGGCTCCTACGAGCAGTACTTC. Translation: CASSPRTGRGSYEQYF. The gene calls are TRBV5-4 and TRBJ2-7; TRBD1 aligns across 8 bases. CDR1 and CDR2 (germline): SGHNT, YYREEE (reference sequence). The CDR3 sequence is 16 residues long. V was clipped by 4 bases and J by 0 bases; unmatched bases: 9.